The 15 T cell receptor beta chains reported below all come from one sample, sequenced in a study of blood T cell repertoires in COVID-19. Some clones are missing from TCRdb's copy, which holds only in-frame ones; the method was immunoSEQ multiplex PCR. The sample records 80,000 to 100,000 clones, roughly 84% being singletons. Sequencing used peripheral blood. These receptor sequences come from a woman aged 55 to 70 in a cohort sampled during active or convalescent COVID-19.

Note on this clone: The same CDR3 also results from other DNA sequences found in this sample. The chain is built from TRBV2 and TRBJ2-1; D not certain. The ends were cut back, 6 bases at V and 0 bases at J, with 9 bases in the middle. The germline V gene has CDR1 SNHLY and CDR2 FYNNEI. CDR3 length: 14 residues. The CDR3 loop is CASSDRSSYNEQFF. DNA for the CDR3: TGTGCCAGCAGCGACCGGAGCTCCTACAATGAGCAGTTCTTC.

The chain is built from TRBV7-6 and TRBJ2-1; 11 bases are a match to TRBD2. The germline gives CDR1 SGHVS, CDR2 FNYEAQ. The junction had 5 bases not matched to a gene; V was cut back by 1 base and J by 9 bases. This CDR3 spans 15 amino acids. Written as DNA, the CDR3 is TGTGCCAGCAGCTTAGAGACTAGCGGGGCCCGTGAGCAGTTCTTC. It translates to CASSLETSGAREQFF.

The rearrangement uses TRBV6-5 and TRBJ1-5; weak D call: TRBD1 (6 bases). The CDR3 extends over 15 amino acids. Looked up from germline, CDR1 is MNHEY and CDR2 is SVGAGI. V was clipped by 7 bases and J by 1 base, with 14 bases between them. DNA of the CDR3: TGTGCCAGCATATCAGGGGTGAACAGCAATCAGCCCCAGCATTTT. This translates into CASISGVNSNQPQHF.

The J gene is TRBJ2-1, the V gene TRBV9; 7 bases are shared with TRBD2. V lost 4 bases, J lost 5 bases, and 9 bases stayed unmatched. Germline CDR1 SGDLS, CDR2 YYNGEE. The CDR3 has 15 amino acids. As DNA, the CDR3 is TGTGCCAGCAGCCCCAGAGGGGCGGGAGACAATGAGCAGTTCTTC. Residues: CASSPRGAGDNEQFF.

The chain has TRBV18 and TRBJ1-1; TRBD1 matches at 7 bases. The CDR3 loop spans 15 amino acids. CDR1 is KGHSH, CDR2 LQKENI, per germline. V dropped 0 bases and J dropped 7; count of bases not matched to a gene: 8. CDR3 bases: TGTGCCAGCTCACCACCCGGGCAGGGGGGCCTTGAAGCTTTCTTT. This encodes CASSPPGQGGLEAFF.

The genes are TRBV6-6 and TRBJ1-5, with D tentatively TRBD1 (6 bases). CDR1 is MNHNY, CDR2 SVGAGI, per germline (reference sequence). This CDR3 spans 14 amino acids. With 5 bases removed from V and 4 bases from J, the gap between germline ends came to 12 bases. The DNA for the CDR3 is TGTGCCAGCAGTCAGGACAGTGTTAATCAGCCCCAGCATTTT. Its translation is CASSQDSVNQPQHF.

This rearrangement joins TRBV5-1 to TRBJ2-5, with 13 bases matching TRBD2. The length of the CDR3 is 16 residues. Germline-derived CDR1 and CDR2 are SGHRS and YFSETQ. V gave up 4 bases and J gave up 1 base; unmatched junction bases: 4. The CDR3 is CASSLTSGGPQETQYF. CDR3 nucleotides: TGCGCCAGCAGCCTGACTAGCGGGGGGCCCCAAGAGACCCAGTACTTC.

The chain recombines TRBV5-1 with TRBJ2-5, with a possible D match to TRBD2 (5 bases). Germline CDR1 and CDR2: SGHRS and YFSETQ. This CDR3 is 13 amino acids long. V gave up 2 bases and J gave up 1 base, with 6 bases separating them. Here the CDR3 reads CASSFGSQETQYF. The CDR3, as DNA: TGCGCCAGCAGCTTTGGGAGCCAAGAGACCCAGTACTTC.

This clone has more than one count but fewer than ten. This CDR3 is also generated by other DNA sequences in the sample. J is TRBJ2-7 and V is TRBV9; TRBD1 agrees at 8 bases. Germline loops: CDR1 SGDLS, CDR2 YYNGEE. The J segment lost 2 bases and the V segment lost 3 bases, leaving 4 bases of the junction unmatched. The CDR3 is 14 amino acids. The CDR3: CASSAGQGTYEQYF. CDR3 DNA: TGTGCCAGCAGCGCTGGACAGGGAACCTACGAGCAGTACTTC.

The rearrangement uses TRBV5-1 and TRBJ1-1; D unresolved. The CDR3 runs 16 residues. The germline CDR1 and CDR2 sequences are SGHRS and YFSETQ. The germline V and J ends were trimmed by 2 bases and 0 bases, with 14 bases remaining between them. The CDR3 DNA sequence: TGCGCCAGCAGCTTCTTAGCGGGAGGGATGAACACTGAAGCTTTCTTT. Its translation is CASSFLAGGMNTEAFF. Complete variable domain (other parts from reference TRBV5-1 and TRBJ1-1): KAGVTQTPRYLIKTRGQQVTLSCSPISGHRSVSWYQQTPGQGLQFLFEYFSETQRNKGNFPGRFSGRQFSNSRSEMNVSTLELGDSALYLCASSFLAGGMNTEAFFGQGTRLTVV.

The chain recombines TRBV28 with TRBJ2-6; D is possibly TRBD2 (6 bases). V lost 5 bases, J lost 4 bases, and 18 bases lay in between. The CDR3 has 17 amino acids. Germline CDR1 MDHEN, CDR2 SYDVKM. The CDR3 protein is CASSALSAGPGANVLTF. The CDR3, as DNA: TGTGCCAGCAGTGCACTTAGTGCGGGGCCGGGGGCCAACGTCCTGACTTTC.

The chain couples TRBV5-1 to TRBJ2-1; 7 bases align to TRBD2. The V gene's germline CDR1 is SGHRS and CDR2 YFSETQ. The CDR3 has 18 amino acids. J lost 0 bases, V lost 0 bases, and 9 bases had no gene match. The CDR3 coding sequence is TGCGCCAGCAGCTTGGTGCCTAGCGGAAAAAGCTCCTACAATGAGCAGTTCTTC. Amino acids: CASSLVPSGKSSYNEQFF.

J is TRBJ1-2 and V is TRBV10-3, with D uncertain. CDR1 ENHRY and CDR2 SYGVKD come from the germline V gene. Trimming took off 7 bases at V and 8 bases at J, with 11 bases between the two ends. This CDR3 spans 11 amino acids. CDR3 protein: CAITAGGGYTF. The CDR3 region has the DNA TGTGCCATCACGGCAGGTGGAGGCTACACCTTC.

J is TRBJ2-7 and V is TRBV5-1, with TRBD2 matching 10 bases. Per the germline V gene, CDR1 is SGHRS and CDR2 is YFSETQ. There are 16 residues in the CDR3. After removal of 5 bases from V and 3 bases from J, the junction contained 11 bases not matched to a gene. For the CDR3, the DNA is TGCGCCAGCAGGAGGGTAGCGGGAGGCCTCGACTACGAGCAGTACTTC. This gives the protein CASRRVAGGLDYEQYF.

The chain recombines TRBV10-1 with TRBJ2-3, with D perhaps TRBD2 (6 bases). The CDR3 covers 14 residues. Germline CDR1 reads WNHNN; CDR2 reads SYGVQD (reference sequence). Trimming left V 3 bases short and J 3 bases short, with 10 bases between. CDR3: CASSDGGGTDTQYF. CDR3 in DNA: TGCGCCAGCAGTGATGGTGGAGGGACAGATACGCAGTATTTT.